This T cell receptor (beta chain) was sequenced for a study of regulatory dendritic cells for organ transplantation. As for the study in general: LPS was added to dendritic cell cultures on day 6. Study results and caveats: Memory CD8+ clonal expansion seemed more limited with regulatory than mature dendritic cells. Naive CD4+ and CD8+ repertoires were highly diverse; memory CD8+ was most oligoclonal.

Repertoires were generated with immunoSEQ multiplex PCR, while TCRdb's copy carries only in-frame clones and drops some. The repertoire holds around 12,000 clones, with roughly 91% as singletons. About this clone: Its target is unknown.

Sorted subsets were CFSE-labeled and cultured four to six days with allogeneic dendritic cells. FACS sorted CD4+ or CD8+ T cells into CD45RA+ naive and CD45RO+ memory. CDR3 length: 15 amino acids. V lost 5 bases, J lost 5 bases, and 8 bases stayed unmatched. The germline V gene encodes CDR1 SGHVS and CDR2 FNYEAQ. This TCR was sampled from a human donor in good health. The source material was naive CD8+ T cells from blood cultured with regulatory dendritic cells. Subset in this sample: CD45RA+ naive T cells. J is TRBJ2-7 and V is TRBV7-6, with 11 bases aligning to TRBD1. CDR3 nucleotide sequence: TGTGCCAGCAGCCTGGGGACAGGGGGTATCAACGAGCAGTACTTC. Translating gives CASSLGTGGINEQYF.